The subject of this entry is one TCR beta chain. This specimen comes from a study of blood T cell repertoires in COVID-19. Overall study context: Sites in the United States, Italy and Spain provided acute and convalescent COVID-19 samples.

This CDR3 contains 13 residues. The germline V gene encodes CDR1 LGHDT and CDR2 YNNKEL (reference sequence). The V and J ends lost 7 bases and 4 bases respectively, with 10 bases between them. Original methodology: Researchers report that nucleated cell counts were estimated from reference gene primer amplification. The method was immunoSEQ multiplex PCR; TCRdb's version includes in-frame clones alone and lacks a portion of them. V and J calls and clone size follow that table, whereas D and trimming were derived from the DNA. Of roughly 200,000 clones in the sample, approximately 85% were seen once. The TCR was taken from a man aged 55 to 70 with acute or convalescent COVID-19. Material: peripheral blood. The chain uses TRBV3-1 (or the pseudogene TRBV3-2) and TRBJ2-2; TRBD2 is a possible D gene (6 bases). In DNA form, the CDR3 reads TGTGCCAGCATAGGGACTTTCACCGGGGAGCTGTTTTTT. Its translation is CASIGTFTGELFF.